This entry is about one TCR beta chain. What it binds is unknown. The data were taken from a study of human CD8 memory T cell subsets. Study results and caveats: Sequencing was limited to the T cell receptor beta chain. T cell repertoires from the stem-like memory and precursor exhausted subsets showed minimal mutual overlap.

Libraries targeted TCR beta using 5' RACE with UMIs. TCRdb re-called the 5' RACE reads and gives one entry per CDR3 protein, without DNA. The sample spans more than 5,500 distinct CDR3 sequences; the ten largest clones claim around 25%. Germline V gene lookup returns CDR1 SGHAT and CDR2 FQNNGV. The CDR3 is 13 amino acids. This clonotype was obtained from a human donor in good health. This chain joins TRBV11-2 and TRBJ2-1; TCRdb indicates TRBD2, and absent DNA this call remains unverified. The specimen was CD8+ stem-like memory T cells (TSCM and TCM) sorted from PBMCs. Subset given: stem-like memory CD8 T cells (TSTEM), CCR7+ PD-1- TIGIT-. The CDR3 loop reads CASSQGTSNEQFF.